These 16 T cell receptor beta chains were sequenced from one sample in a study of CD8 T cells in Susac syndrome. Random hexamers served to reverse transcribe roughly 0.45 to 1 ug RNA. TCRdb called the immunoSEQ multiplex PCR reads again in MiXCR, with one record for every CDR3 protein. Counted here are just under 150,000 distinct CDR3 sequences, roughly 94% occurring once; the ten biggest clones make up around 0.08%. The sample taken for sequencing was CD4+ T cells from PBMCs. These receptors were obtained from a human donor in good health.

CDR3 loop: CASSPRDRGRETQYF. CDR3 coding DNA: TGTGCCAGCAGCCCACGGGACAGGGGGCGAGAGACCCAGTACTTC. The chain uses TRBV9 and TRBJ2-5, with 12 bases that match TRBD1. The length of the CDR3 is 15 residues. Germline CDR1 SGDLS, CDR2 YYNGEE. With 4 bases clipped from V and 4 bases from J, the junction kept 5 bases outside the gene matches.

The chain is built from TRBV10-3 and TRBJ2-7; 8 positions agree with TRBD2. V lost 9 bases to trimming and J lost 7 bases; unmatched junction nucleotides: 11. The length of the CDR3 is 13 residues. Germline-derived CDR1 and CDR2 are ENHRY and SYGVKD. Here the CDR3 reads CAMRGGGTNEQYF. The CDR3 DNA reads TGTGCCATGCGTGGCGGGGGGACTAATGAGCAGTACTTC.

The chain recombines TRBV25-1 with TRBJ2-1, with D hard to call. The CDR3 covers 11 residues. The germline V and J ends were trimmed by 1 base and 14 bases, with 9 bases remaining between them. CDR1 is MGHDK and CDR2 is SYGVNS in the germline V gene. The CDR3 bases are TGTGCCAGCAGTGAATTAGTACGGGAGTTCTTC. It yields the protein CASSELVREFF.

V and J are TRBV5-4 and TRBJ2-7; 7 nucleotides line up with TRBD2. J gave up 2 bases and V 2 bases, and 7 bases lay outside the gene matches. Germline CDR1 SGHNT, CDR2 YYREEE (reference sequence). CDR3 size: 15 residues. CDR3 sequence reads: CASSFSGGGAYEQYF. The DNA for the CDR3 is TGTGCCAGCAGCTTCTCGGGTGGGGGGGCCTACGAGCAGTACTTC.

V usage is TRBV19 and J usage is TRBJ1-2; 7 bases are a match to TRBD1. The ends lost 3 bases at V and 4 bases at J; junction bases unmatched: 5. The CDR3 has 14 amino acids. Germline V CDR1 and CDR2: LNHDA, SQIVND (reference sequence). The CDR3 nucleotides are TGTGCCAGTAGTATCGGGACAGAATTCTATGGCTACACCTTC. Protein sequence: CASSIGTEFYGYTF. The variable domain in full, completed from reference TRBV19 and TRBJ1-2, reads DGGITQSPKYLFRKEGQNVTLSCEQNLNHDAMYWYRQDPGQGLRLIYYSQIVNDFQKGDIAEGYSVSREKKESFPLTVTSAQKNPTAFYLCASSIGTEFYGYTFGSGTRLTVV.

The chain carries TRBV29-1 and TRBJ1-1, with D unresolved. Germline assignment: CDR1 SQVTM and CDR2 ANQGSEA. This CDR3 spans 13 amino acids. Trimming cost V 4 bases and J 0 bases, with 9 bases left between them. The CDR3 DNA is TGCAGCGTTGGCGGGCGCATGAACACTGAAGCTTTCTTT. This encodes CSVGGRMNTEAFF.

CDR3 region: CSASFLRGSGNTIYF. The CDR3 DNA reads as TGCAGTGCTAGCTTTCTCAGGGGGTCTGGAAACACCATATATTTT. This chain connects TRBV20-1 to TRBJ1-3; 7 bases are shared with TRBD1. V lost 3 bases and J lost 1; bases outside the gene matches: 6. The CDR3 spans 15 residues. The V gene's germline CDR1 is DFQATT and CDR2 SNEGSKA (reference sequence).

This chain links TRBV3-1 with TRBJ2-1; TRBD2 matches 9 bases. The V gene's germline CDR1 is LGHDT and CDR2 YNNKEL (reference sequence). CDR3 length: 17 amino acids. With V trimmed by 0 bases and J by 3 bases, 6 bases remained unmatched. The CDR3 spells CASSQDVGTSSYNEQFF. CDR3 nucleotides: TGTGCCAGCAGCCAAGATGTAGGGACTAGCAGCTACAATGAGCAGTTCTTC.

The rearrangement uses TRBV12-3 or TRBV12-4 and TRBJ1-4; a weak D match, TRBD1 (5 bases). Deletions cut 0 bases from V and 8 bases from J, with 13 bases between. This CDR3 has 15 residues. The CDR3 sequence: CASSLARGLVEKLFF. The CDR3 region has the DNA TGTGCCAGCAGTTTAGCTAGGGGATTAGTAGAAAAACTGTTTTTT.

The V call is TRBV18, the J call TRBJ2-1; maybe TRBD1 (5 bases). The germline V gene encodes CDR1 KGHSH and CDR2 LQKENI. The CDR3 is 15 amino acids. V lost 2 bases, J lost 9 bases, and 17 bases lay in between. The CDR3 DNA reads TGTGCCAGCTCACCAGTCACAGGCTCGACGAGTGAGCAGTTCTTC. Protein product: CASSPVTGSTSEQFF.

V usage is TRBV12-3 or TRBV12-4 and J usage is TRBJ2-3; D may be TRBD2 (5 bases). The CDR3 has 15 amino acids. Trimming stripped 4 bases from V and 1 base from J, with 12 bases between. In DNA form, the CDR3 reads TGTGCCAGCAGTTGGCAACGGACTGGCACAGATACGCAGTATTTT. Protein product: CASSWQRTGTDTQYF.

The gene calls are TRBV20-1 and TRBJ2-3; D unclear. This CDR3 is built from 12 residues. Germline CDR1 and CDR2: DFQATT and SNEGSKA (reference sequence). Trimming removed 5 bases at V and 2 bases at J, with 8 bases between. The CDR3 protein is CSAVRFTDTQYF. CDR3 in DNA: TGCAGTGCTGTACGGTTCACAGATACGCAGTATTTT.

V usage is TRBV7-9 and J usage is TRBJ1-1; unclear D gene. The CDR3 runs 14 residues. The germline V gene has CDR1 SEHNR and CDR2 FQNEAQ (reference sequence). V lost 1 base and J 1 base, leaving 7 bases between the germline ends. CDR3 DNA: TGTGCCAGCAGCTTAGGAGCCCAGAACACTGAAGCTTTCTTT. Amino acid sequence: CASSLGAQNTEAFF.

The V call is TRBV30, the J call TRBJ1-2; 7 bases match TRBD1. With 7 bases clipped from V and 8 bases from J, the junction kept 25 bases outside the gene matches. CDR1 is GTSNPN and CDR2 is SVGIG in the germline V gene (reference sequence). The CDR3 totals 17 residues. This chain's CDR3 is CAYRDSQGHLGSLGYTF. As DNA, the CDR3 is TGTGCCTACCGGGACAGCCAAGGACACCTCGGCTCTCTAGGCTACACCTTC.

The CDR3 loop is CASSFPGVWVNYGYTF. The CDR3 region has the DNA TGTGCCAGCAGCTTCCCTGGCGTTTGGGTTAACTATGGCTACACCTTC. V gene TRBV7-3 combines with J gene TRBJ1-2, with D unclear. The CDR3 extends over 16 amino acids. V shed 3 bases and J shed 1 base, with 15 bases lying between them. Germline-derived CDR1 and CDR2 are SGHTA and FQGTGA.

The chain couples TRBV7-2 to TRBJ2-5, with unresolved D. The CDR3 is 17 amino acids. Germline CDR1 SGHTA, CDR2 FQGNSA. The V and J ends lost 3 bases and 2 bases respectively, with 19 bases between them. This CDR3 is CASSLRHTRGGQETQYF. The CDR3 DNA is TGTGCCAGCAGCTTGCGACACACACGCGGCGGTCAAGAGACCCAGTACTTC.